This TCR beta chain was identified during a study of cytomegalovirus exposure and HLA in healthy donors. Comments on this clone: Its antigen is not known.

All donors participated as healthy donors of bone marrow. Findings and limits, study-wide: Most of the TCR beta V segments (in an earlier analysis) were productive either about 87% or about 30% of the time. In presence/absence analyses, roughly uniform sequencing depth across donors was assumed.

Per the germline V gene, CDR1 is SGHVS and CDR2 is FQNEAQ. Trimming cost V 4 bases and J 8 bases; bases outside gene matches: 3. CDR3 length: 13 amino acids. The PCR made use of 60 Vbeta and 13 Jbeta primers. The method was immunoSEQ multiplex PCR; TCRdb's version includes in-frame clones alone and lacks a portion of them. The data contain 150,000 to 190,000 clones, approximately 84% of them singletons. This chain uses TRBV7-8 with TRBJ2-1; 9 bases line up with TRBD1. The TCR originated in a woman aged 18 to 35 in good health and CMV-seronegative. Sequenced input: PBMCs. CDR3 protein: CASSSDRGYEQFF. CDR3 sequence (DNA): TGTGCCAGCAGCTCGGACAGGGGCTATGAGCAGTTCTTC.